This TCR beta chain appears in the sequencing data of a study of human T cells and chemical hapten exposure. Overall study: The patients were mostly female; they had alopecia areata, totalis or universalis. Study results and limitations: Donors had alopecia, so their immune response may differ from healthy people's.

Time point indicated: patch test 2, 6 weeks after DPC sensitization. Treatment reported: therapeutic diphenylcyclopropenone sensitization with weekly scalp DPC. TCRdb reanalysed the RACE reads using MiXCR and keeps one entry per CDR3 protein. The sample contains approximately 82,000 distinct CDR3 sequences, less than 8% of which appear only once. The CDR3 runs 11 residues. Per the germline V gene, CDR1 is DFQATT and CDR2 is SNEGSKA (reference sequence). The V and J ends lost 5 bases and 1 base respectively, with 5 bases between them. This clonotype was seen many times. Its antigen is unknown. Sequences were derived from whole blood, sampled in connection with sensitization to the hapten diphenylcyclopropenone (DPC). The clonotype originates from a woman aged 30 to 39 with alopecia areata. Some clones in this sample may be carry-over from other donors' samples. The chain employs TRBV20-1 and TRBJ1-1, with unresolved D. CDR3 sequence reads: CSAYTNTEAFF. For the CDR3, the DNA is TGCAGTGCTTATACGAACACTGAAGCTTTCTTT.